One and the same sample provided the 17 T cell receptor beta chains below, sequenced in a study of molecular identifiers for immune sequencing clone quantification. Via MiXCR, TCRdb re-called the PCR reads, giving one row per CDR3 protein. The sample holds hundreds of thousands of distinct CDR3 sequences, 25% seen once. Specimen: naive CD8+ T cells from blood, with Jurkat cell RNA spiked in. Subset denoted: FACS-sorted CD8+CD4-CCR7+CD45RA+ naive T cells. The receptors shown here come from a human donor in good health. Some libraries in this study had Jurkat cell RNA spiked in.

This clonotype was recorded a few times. The CDR3 region has the DNA TGTGCCAGCAGTTACCTAGGGGATCACACTGAAGCTTTCTTT. Translating it yields CASSYLGDHTEAFF. The chain is built from TRBV7-9 and TRBJ1-1, with D tentatively TRBD1 (5 bases). V lost 6 bases, J lost 3 bases, and 14 bases lay in between. Germline loops: CDR1 SEHNR, CDR2 FQNEAQ (reference sequence). The CDR3 covers 14 residues.

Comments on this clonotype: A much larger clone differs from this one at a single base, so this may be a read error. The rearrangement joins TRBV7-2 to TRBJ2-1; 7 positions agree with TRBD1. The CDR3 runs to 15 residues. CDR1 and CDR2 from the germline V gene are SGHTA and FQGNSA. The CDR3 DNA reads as TGTGCCAGCAGCCCTCGCTCAGGGGGTTTTAATGAGCAGCTCTTC. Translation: CASSPRSGGFNEQLF.

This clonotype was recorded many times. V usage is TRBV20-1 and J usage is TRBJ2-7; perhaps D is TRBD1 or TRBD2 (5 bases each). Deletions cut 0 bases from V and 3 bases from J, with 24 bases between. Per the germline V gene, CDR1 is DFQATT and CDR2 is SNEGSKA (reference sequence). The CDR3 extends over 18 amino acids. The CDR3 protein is CSARDTLKLGVSGYEQYF. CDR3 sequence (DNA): TGCAGTGCTAGAGACACCCTAAAGTTGGGGGTATCAGGCTACGAGCAGTACTTC.

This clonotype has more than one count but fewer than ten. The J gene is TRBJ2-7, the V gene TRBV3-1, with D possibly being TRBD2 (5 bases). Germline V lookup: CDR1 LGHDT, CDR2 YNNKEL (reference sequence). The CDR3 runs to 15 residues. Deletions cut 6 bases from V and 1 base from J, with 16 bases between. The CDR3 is CASSPYYGNSYEQYF. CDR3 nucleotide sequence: TGTGCCAGCAGTCCCTATTACGGGAATTCCTACGAGCAGTACTTC.

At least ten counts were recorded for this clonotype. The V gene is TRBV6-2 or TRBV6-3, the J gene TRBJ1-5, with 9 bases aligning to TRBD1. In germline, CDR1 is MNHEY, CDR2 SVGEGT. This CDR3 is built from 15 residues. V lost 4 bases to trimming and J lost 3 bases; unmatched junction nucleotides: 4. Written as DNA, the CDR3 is TGTGCCAGCAGTTGGGGACAGGGACTCAATCAGCCCCAGCATTTT. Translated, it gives CASSWGQGLNQPQHF.

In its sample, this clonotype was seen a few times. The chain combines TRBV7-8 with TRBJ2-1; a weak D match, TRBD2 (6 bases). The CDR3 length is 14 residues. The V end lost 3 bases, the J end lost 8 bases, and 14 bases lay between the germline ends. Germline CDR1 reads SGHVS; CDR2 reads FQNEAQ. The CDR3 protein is CASSFGGSGDEQFF. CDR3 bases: TGTGCCAGCAGCTTTGGGGGGTCTGGCGATGAGCAGTTCTTC.

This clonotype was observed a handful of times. The CDR3 is CASSGQGVWEDTEAFF. In nucleotides, the CDR3 is TGTGCCAGCAGCGGACAGGGCGTTTGGGAAGACACTGAAGCTTTCTTT. The J gene is TRBJ1-1, the V gene TRBV9; 7 bases are shared with TRBD1. The CDR3 covers 16 residues. Germline loops: CDR1 SGDLS, CDR2 YYNGEE. With V trimmed by 3 bases and J by 3 bases, 11 bases remained unmatched.

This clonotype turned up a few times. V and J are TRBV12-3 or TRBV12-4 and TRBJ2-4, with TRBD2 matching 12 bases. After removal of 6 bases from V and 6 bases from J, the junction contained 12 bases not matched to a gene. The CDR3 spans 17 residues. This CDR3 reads CASRPGTSGPPGNIQYF. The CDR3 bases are TGTGCCAGCAGGCCCGGGACTAGCGGGCCCCCCGGAAACATTCAGTACTTC.

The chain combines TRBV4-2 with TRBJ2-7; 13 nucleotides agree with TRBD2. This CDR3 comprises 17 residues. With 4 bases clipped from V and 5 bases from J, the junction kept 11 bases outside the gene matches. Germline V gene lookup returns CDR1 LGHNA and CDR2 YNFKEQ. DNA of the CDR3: TGTGCCAGCAGCCCCACGGAACTAGCGGGAGGGCCCAACGAGCAGTACTTC. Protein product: CASSPTELAGGPNEQYF.

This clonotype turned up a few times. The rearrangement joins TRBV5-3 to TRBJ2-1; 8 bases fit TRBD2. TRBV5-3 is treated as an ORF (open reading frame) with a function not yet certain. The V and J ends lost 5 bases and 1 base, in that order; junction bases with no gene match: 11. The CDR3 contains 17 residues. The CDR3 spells CARRPGTSSYSYNEQFF. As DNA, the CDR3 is TGTGCCAGAAGACCCGGGACTAGTTCGTATTCCTACAATGAGCAGTTCTTC.

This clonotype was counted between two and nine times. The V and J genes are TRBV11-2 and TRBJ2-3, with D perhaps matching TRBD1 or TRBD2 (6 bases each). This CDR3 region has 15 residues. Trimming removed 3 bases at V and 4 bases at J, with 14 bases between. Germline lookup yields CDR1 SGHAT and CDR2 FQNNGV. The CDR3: CASSLLGGRADTQYF. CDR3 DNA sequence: TGTGCCAGCAGCTTGTTGGGGGGCAGGGCAGATACGCAGTATTTT.

CDR3 loop: CASSLGRGAGALTDTQYF. The CDR3 coding sequence is TGTGCCAGCAGCTTAGGTCGCGGAGCGGGGGCACTCACAGATACGCAGTATTTT. The V and J genes are TRBV7-9 and TRBJ2-3; 8 nucleotides agree with TRBD2. Unmatched junction bases numbered 11, after V lost 1 base and J lost 2 bases. Germline lookup yields CDR1 SEHNR and CDR2 FQNEAQ (reference sequence). The CDR3 is made up of 18 amino acids.

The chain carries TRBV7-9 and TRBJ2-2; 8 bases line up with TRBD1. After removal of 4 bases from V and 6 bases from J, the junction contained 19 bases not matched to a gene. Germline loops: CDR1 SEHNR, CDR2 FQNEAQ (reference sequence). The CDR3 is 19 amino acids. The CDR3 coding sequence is TGTGCCAGCAGCTCATGGGGGACGACAGGGGCGCGCCTTCCCGGGGAGCTGTTTTTT. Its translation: CASSSWGTTGARLPGELFF.

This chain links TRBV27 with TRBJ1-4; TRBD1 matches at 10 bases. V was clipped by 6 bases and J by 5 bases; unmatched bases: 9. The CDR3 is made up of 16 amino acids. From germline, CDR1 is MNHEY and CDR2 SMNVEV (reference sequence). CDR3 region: CASRQGPGQGNEKLFF. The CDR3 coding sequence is TGTGCCAGCAGACAGGGACCGGGACAGGGGAATGAAAAACTGTTTTTT.

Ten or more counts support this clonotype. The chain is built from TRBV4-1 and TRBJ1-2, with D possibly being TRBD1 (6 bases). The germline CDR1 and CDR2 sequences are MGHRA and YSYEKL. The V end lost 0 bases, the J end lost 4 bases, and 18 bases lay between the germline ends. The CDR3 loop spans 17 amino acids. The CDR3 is CASSQDLQGFDRYGYTF. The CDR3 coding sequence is TGCGCCAGCAGCCAAGATCTACAGGGTTTTGATCGCTATGGCTACACCTTC.

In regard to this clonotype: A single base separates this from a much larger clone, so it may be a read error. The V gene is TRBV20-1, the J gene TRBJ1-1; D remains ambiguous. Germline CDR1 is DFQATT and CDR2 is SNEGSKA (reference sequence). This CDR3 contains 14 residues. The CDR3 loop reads CSAGDQQMNTEAFF. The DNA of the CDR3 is TGCAGTGCTGGAGATCAGCAGATGAACACTGAAGCTTTCTTT.

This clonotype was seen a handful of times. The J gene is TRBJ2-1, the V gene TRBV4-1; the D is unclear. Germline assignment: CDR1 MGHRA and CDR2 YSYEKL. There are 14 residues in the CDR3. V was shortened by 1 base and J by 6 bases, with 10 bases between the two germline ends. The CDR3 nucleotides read TGCGCCAGCAGCCAAGGTCTCTCTCTCAATGAGCAGTTCTTC. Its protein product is CASSQGLSLNEQFF.